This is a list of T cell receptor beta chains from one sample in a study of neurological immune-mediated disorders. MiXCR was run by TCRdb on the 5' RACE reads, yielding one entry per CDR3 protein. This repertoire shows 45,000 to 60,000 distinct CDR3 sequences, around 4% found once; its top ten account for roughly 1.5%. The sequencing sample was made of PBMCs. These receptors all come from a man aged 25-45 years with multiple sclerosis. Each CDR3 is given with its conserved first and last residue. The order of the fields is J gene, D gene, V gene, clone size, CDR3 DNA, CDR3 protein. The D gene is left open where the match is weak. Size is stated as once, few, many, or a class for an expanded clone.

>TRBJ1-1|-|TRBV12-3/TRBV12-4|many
TGTGCCAGCAAACAAAATGAAGCTTTCTTT
CASKQNEAFF
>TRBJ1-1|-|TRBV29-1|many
TGCAGCGTTGCGGGACGGATGAACACTGAAGCTTTCTTT
CSVAGRMNTEAFF
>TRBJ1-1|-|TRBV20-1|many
TGCAGTGCTCCCCCTGGAGGGAACACTGAAGCTTTCTTT
CSAPPGGNTEAFF
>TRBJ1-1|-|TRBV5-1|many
TGCGCCAGCAGCTTGGAGGGACTGAGGTGGACTGAAGCTTTCTTT
CASSLEGLRWTEAFF
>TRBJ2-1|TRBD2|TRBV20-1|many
TGCAGTGCTAGAGACGGGAGGACCAGTGGGGATGAGCAGTTCTTC
CSARDGRTSGDEQFF
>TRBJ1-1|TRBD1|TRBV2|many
TGTGCCAGCAGGGGACAGGGTGACACTGAAGCTTTCTTT
CASRGQGDTEAFF
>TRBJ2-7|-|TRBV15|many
TGTGCCACCAGCAGGCCTGGGCGTGAGCAGTACTTC
CATSRPGREQYF
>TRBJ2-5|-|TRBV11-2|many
TGTGCCAGCAGCCCCGGGCCCCTGGAGTCCCAGTACTTC
CASSPGPLESQYF
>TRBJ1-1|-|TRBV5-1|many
TGCGCCAGCAGCTATGGACAGACAAACACTGAAGCTTTCTTT
CASSYGQTNTEAFF
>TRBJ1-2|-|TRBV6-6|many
TGTGCCAGCAGTTCCAGGGATAATGCGGGCTACACCTTC
CASSSRDNAGYTF
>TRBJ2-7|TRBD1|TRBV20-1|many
TGCAGTGCTAGAGCGCAGGGGGCCTACGAGCAGTACTTC
CSARAQGAYEQYF
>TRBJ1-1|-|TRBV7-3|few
TGTGCCAGCAGCTTCCATGTCAGCGACAAATCTGAAGCTTTCTTT
CASSFHVSDKSEAFF
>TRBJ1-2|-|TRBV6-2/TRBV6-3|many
TGTGCCAGCAGTTACTCGCCTGGCAGGGTCCATGGCTACACCTTC
CASSYSPGRVHGYTF
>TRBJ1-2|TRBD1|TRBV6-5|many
TGTGCCAGCAGCCGCGGACAGGCGGCCTATGGCTACACCTTC
CASSRGQAAYGYTF
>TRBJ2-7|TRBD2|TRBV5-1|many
TGCGCCAGCAGCTCCGGGACTAGCGGGGGGACAAAGGCCTACGAGCAGTACTTC
CASSSGTSGGTKAYEQYF
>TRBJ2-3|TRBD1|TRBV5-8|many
TGTGCCAGCAGCTTGGTTGACAGGGGATCCACAGATACGCAGTATTTT
CASSLVDRGSTDTQYF
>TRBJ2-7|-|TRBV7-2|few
TGTGCCAGCAGCTTAGGGGCAGGGCACGAGCAGTACTTC
CASSLGAGHEQYF
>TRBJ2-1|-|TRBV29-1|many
TGCAGCGTTGAAGATCGGGAAGGGCATGAGCAGTTCTTC
CSVEDREGHEQFF
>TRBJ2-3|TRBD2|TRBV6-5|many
TGTGCCAGCAGAACCAGTTGGACTAGCGGGGGTTCTAGCACAGATACGCAGTATTTT
CASRTSWTSGGSSTDTQYF
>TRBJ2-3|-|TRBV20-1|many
TGCAGTGCTAGGGAACGGGAGATAGATACGCAGTATTTT
CSAREREIDTQYF
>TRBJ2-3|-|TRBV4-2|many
TGTGCCAGCAGCCAACCCCTGGCAGATACGCAGTATTTT
CASSQPLADTQYF
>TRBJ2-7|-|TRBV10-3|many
TGTGCCACCTGGGCCATAGGGGTCCGCGAGCAGTACTTC
CATWAIGVREQYF
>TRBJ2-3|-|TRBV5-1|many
TGCGCCAGCAGCCCCCAGGGGAGCACAGATACGCAGTATTTT
CASSPQGSTDTQYF
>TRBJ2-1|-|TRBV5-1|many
TGCGCCAGCACCACACTAGGGGCTCCCTTCAATGAGCAGTTCTTC
CASTTLGAPFNEQFF